The 3 T cell receptor beta chains below come from one sample, sequenced in a study of shared clonotypes between healthy human individuals. Sequencing was performed with immunoSEQ multiplex PCR; in TCRdb, only in-frame clones are kept and a portion is missing. The table lists about 2.1 million clones, just over 90% of them singletons. The naive CD8 population came from CD45RO-negative cells selected for CCR7, without terminally differentiated effector memory CD45RA+ cells. Sequenced material: naive CD8+ T cells from PBMCs. The receptors were sampled from a man aged 18 to 29 in good health. Some clones in this sample may be carry-over from other donors' samples.

The chain links TRBV7-2 to TRBJ2-7, with D perhaps TRBD2 (6 bases). V gave up 4 bases and J gave up 7 bases, with 20 bases separating them. CDR1 is SGHTA, CDR2 FQGNSA, per germline. This CDR3 contains 15 residues. This CDR3 reads CASSSRSIEAGEQYF. The CDR3 DNA reads TGTGCCAGCAGCTCGCGCTCAATCGAGGCGGGGGAGCAGTACTTC.

The J gene is TRBJ2-1, the V gene TRBV19; D not certain. The germline V and J ends were trimmed by 5 bases and 8 bases, with 19 bases remaining between them. The CDR3 is made up of 15 amino acids. The germline CDR1 and CDR2 sequences are LNHDA and SQIVND (reference sequence). The CDR3 spells CASSPDRNLKDEQFF. Here the CDR3 DNA reads TGTGCCAGTAGTCCTGACCGAAACCTCAAGGATGAGCAGTTCTTC.

The chain combines TRBV27 with TRBJ2-1; TRBD1 or TRBD2 may be the D gene (5 bases each). This CDR3 region has 15 residues. Between the trimmed V and J ends, which lost 8 bases and 0 bases, there was a span of 14 bases. From germline, CDR1 is MNHEY and CDR2 SMNVEV (reference sequence). CDR3 DNA: TGTGCCAGCCAAGGTCGGGGCAGCTCCTACAATGAGCAGTTCTTC. As protein: CASQGRGSSYNEQFF.